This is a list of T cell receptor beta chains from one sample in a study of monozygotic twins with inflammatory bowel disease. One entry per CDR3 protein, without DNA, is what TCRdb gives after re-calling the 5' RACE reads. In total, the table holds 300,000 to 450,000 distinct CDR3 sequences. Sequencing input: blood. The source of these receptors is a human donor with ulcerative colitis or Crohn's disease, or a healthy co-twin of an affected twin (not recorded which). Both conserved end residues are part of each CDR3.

cdr3_aa: CASSPRQGRGYEQYF
v_call: TRBV7-2
j_call: TRBJ2-7

cdr3_aa: CASARTGENEKLFF
v_call: TRBV19
j_call: TRBJ1-4

cdr3_aa: CSVGRGSAKNIQYF
v_call: TRBV29-1
j_call: TRBJ2-4

cdr3_aa: CASSQVVAETQYF
v_call: TRBV4-2
j_call: TRBJ2-5

cdr3_aa: CASSPGGSGDTQYF
v_call: TRBV28
j_call: TRBJ2-3

cdr3_aa: CASSLAEINEQFF
v_call: TRBV7-6
j_call: TRBJ2-1

cdr3_aa: CASSPAWSSSNQPQHF
v_call: TRBV6-2/TRBV6-3
j_call: TRBJ1-5

cdr3_aa: CASSLGAGTYNEQFF
v_call: TRBV5-1
j_call: TRBJ2-1

cdr3_aa: CASRESRVSGEQYF
v_call: TRBV5-1
j_call: TRBJ2-7

cdr3_aa: CASSQDRTKLAEQYF
v_call: TRBV4-3
j_call: TRBJ2-7

cdr3_aa: CASSGLSYEQYF
v_call: TRBV7-2
j_call: TRBJ2-7